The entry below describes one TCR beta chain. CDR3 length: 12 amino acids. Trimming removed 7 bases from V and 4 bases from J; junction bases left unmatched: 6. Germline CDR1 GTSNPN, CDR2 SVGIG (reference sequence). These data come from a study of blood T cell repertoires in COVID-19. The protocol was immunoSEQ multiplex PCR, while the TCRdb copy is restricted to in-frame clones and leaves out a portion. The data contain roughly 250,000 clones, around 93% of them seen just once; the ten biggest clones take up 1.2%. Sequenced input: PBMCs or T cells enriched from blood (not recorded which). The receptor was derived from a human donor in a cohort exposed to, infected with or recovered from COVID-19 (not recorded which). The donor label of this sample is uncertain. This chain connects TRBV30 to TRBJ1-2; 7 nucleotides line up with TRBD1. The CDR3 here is CASRTGVYGYTF. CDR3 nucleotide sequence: TGTGCCTCCCGAACAGGGGTCTATGGCTACACCTTC.